The 8 T cell receptor beta chains presented below share a single source sample, sequenced in a study of T cell responses to AZD1222 COVID-19 vaccine. Assay: immunoSEQ multiplex PCR; the TCRdb copy retains only in-frame clones and omits some. The top ten clones hold about 5% of a sample with some 80,000 clones, approximately 86% of them seen once. The sample in question was peripheral blood, obtained on day 0 of MenACWY control vaccination. These receptors were obtained from an adult in good health.

This sequence joins TRBV5-1 and TRBJ2-1, with TRBD1 matching over 8 bases. The CDR3 is 12 residues long. The V gene's germline CDR1 is SGHRS and CDR2 YFSETQ. The trim removed 3 bases at V and 7 bases at J, leaving 0 bases unmatched. CDR3 in amino acids: CASSWTGNEQFF. The CDR3 DNA follows: TGCGCCAGCAGCTGGACAGGGAATGAGCAGTTCTTC.

This clone showed up just once. The chain employs TRBV6-5 and TRBJ1-5; the match to TRBD1 covers 8 bases. The germline gives CDR1 MNHEY, CDR2 SVGAGI. Unmatched junction bases numbered 3, after V lost 5 bases and J lost 3 bases. The CDR3 runs 14 residues. The CDR3 nucleotides read TGTGCCAGCAGTACGACAGGGGACAATCAGCCCCAGCATTTT. Its protein is CASSTTGDNQPQHF.

The gene calls are TRBV5-1 and TRBJ2-3, with D possibly TRBD2 on 5 matching bases. Trimming took off 4 bases at V and 6 bases at J, with 9 bases between the two ends. This CDR3 is built from 12 residues. Germline CDR1 SGHRS, CDR2 YFSETQ. CDR3 coding DNA: TGCGCCAGCAGCGTGCCGGGGGATACGCAGTATTTT. Its translation is CASSVPGDTQYF.

V and J are TRBV7-2 and TRBJ1-1; TRBD1 matches at 7 bases. Trimming took 5 bases from V and 5 from J; bases not matched to a gene: 8. Germline loops: CDR1 SGHTA, CDR2 FQGNSA. The CDR3 consists of 14 residues. CDR3 DNA: TGTGCCAGCAGCGCCCAACAGGGGCGGACTGAAGCTTTCTTT. Protein sequence: CASSAQQGRTEAFF.

This rearrangement joins TRBV3-1 (or the pseudogene TRBV3-2) to TRBJ1-6; the match to TRBD1 covers 10 bases. The ends lost 5 bases at V and 7 bases at J; junction bases unmatched: 5. This CDR3 region has 15 residues. From germline, CDR1 is LGHDT and CDR2 YNNKEL (reference sequence). CDR3 protein: CASSFGGQGNSPLHF. The CDR3 DNA reads TGTGCCAGCAGCTTCGGGGGACAGGGGAATTCACCCCTCCACTTT.

With respect to this clone: Distinct nucleotide sequences in the sample also encode this CDR3. DNA of the CDR3: TGCGCCAGCAGCCTGGTTGGGGGCTCCTACAATGAGCAGTTCTTC. Its protein product is CASSLVGGSYNEQFF. The chain carries TRBV5-1 and TRBJ2-1; D possibly uses TRBD1 or TRBD2 (5 bases each). The CDR3 spans 15 residues. Germline CDR1 is SGHRS and CDR2 is YFSETQ. Trimming cost V 4 bases and J 0 bases, with 11 bases left between them.

The chain uses TRBV7-9 and TRBJ2-7, with 8 bases fitting TRBD1. The CDR3 loop spans 17 amino acids. The germline V gene encodes CDR1 SEHNR and CDR2 FQNEAQ (reference sequence). With 4 bases clipped from V and 2 bases from J, the junction kept 13 bases outside the gene matches. The CDR3 region is CASSSSYRDRRPYEQYF. The CDR3 DNA sequence: TGTGCCAGCAGCTCATCCTACCGGGACAGGCGTCCCTACGAGCAGTACTTC.

The chain carries TRBV30 and TRBJ1-4; 7 nucleotides match TRBD1. J was trimmed by 0 bases and V by 1 base; bases with no gene match: 2. The CDR3 spans 15 residues. CDR1 and CDR2 (germline): GTSNPN, SVGIG (reference sequence). The CDR3 loop reads CAWSAGQATNEKLFF. CDR3 DNA sequence: TGTGCCTGGAGTGCCGGACAGGCAACTAATGAAAAACTGTTTTTT.